This T cell receptor (beta chain) was found in a study of T-cell memory formation after mild COVID-19. Study context: Largely, the TCR clusters proved donor specific.

TCRdb reprocessed the 5' RACE reads with MiXCR, giving one entry per CDR3 protein. The data hold approximately 340,000 distinct CDR3 sequences, with about an eighth observed a single time. From germline, CDR1 is SGDLS and CDR2 YYNGEE. The V segment lost 4 bases and the J segment 6 bases; nucleotides outside the gene matches: 5. CDR3 length equals 16 residues. This clonotype appeared many times. The genes are TRBV9 and TRBJ2-2, with 14 bases fitting TRBD2. The receptor's source is a man aged 18 to 30 who had mild COVID-19 (a few samples of this study predate the infection). Cell type and time point are not known. The sample consisted of PBMCs or a T cell subset sorted from them (not recorded which). The CDR3, as DNA: TGTGCCAGCAGCTCCAGGACTAGCGGGGGGCCCGGGGAGCTGTTTTTT. It yields the protein CASSSRTSGGPGELFF. The whole variable domain, remainder taken from reference TRBV9 and TRBJ2-2, is DSGVTQTPKHLITATGQRVTLRCSPRSGDLSVYWYQQSLDQGLQFLIQYYNGEERAKGNILERFSAQQFPDLHSELNLSSLELGDSALYFCASSSRTSGGPGELFFGEGSRLTVL.